This T cell receptor (beta chain) was captured by sequencing in a study of response to subunit inactivated influenza vaccine. Findings and limits, study-wide: Authors suggested each seasonal influenza vaccination recruits few new T cells.

TCRdb passed the RT-PCR reads through MiXCR, listing each CDR3 protein once. The table shows just under 550,000 distinct CDR3 sequences, with under 30% occurring only once. Worth noting for this clonotype: What it binds is not known.

Germline CDR1 DFQATT, CDR2 SNEGSKA (reference sequence). V was clipped by 4 bases and J by 9 bases, with 9 bases between them. This CDR3 spans 11 amino acids. The sample was also linked to a second study, of T cells expressing NK-cell markers. From that study: The authors made TCR beta cDNA libraries by 5'RACE template switching. This switching added a universal primer site and UMIs. HCMV serostatus: most of the eight sequenced donors positive, one negative. As a fraction of CD8+ T cells, dominant NKG2C+ clonotypes reached about 1.0-7.5% in six donors. HCMV specificity of expanded NKG2C+ T cell clones remained unclear.

This specimen consisted of CD4+ T cells sorted from PBMCs, obtained approximately 13 days after vaccination. The chain links TRBV20-1 to TRBJ2-2; D unresolved. This sequence originates from a man aged 45-65 years who received an inactivated influenza vaccine. CDR3 nucleotide sequence: TGCAGTGCTACTTTCGAACGGGAGCTGTTTTTT. It yields the protein CSATFERELFF.